This is a list of T cell receptor beta chains from one sample in a study of blood T cell repertoires in COVID-19. Sequenced by immunoSEQ multiplex PCR; TCRdb stores in-frame clones only, minus some. This table holds fewer than 200,000 clones, around 85% found once. Material for sequencing was peripheral blood. These receptor sequences come from a man aged 50-60 years with active or convalescent COVID-19. The CDR3 runs from the conserved cysteine through the conserved F or W. Each record gives: J gene, CDR3 length, V gene, D gene, clone size, CDR3 DNA, CDR3 protein. D genes are given only for firm matches. Expanded clones get a size class; other rows say once, few or many, or leave the size out.

TRBJ2-3 15 TRBV3-1/TRBV3-2 - - TGTGCCAGCAGCCAAGATCAGGCGAACACAGATACGCAGTATTTT CASSQDQANTDTQYF
TRBJ1-4 15 TRBV15 - - TGTGCCACCAGCAGTGGTATTCGAGCTAATGAAAAACTGTTTTTT CATSSGIRANEKLFF
TRBJ1-1 14 TRBV19 - few TGTGCCAGTAGTATTACCCCCAGGAACACTGAAGCTTTCTTT CASSITPRNTEAFF
TRBJ2-3 16 TRBV24-1 TRBD2 - TGTGCCACCAGTGATTATCAGCGGGGGAACACAGATACGCAGTATTTT CATSDYQRGNTDTQYF
TRBJ1-4 14 TRBV3-1/TRBV3-2 - - TGTGCCAGCAGCCAAGTACAGCTTAATGAAAAACTGTTTTTT CASSQVQLNEKLFF
TRBJ1-2 13 TRBV6-6 TRBD1 - TGTGCCAGCGGAGCCGGGACAGGGAATGGCTACACCTTC CASGAGTGNGYTF
TRBJ1-2 13 TRBV18 - few TGTGCCAGCTCCCGAGACAGTGATGAGGGCTACACCTTC CASSRDSDEGYTF
TRBJ1-3 14 TRBV18 - - TGTGCCAGCTCAACCACGAGCTCTGGAAACACCATATATTTT CASSTTSSGNTIYF
TRBJ1-6 16 TRBV2 TRBD1 once TGTGCCAGCAGTCAGGACAGGGGGCTTTATAATTCACCCCTCCACTTT CASSQDRGLYNSPLHF
TRBJ2-7 12 TRBV6-5 - - TGTGCCAGCGCAGGGTTCTCCTACGAGCAGTACTTC CASAGFSYEQYF
TRBJ2-1 14 TRBV5-1 TRBD1 - TGCGCCAGCAGCCTAGGACAGGGGGCTAATGAGCAGTTCTTC CASSLGQGANEQFF
TRBJ1-2 11 TRBV10-1 - - TGCGCCAACATCTTTGACTATGGCTACACCTTC CANIFDYGYTF
TRBJ1-2 14 TRBV6-1 - - TGTGCCAGCAGTGATGTAACAGCTAACTATGGCTACACCTTC CASSDVTANYGYTF
TRBJ1-1 14 TRBV7-6 - - TGTGCCAGCAGCGCCTTGACAGGGAACACTGAAGCTTTCTTT CASSALTGNTEAFF
TRBJ1-1 15 TRBV10-1 - - TGCGCCAGCAGTGGCCGACAGGCAGCGGACACTGAAGCTTTCTTT CASSGRQAADTEAFF
TRBJ1-2 14 TRBV25-1 - - TGTGCCAGCAGTGAAAACCCAGGGCTTAATGGCTACACCTTC CASSENPGLNGYTF
TRBJ1-1 13 TRBV30 - once TGTGCCTGGAGGACAGCAATGAACACTGAAGCTTTCTTT CAWRTAMNTEAFF
TRBJ1-6 18 TRBV6-2/TRBV6-3 TRBD1 - TGTGCCAGCAGTTTACGTGTCGCCGGGACAGGGAGTGATTCACCCCTCCACTTT CASSLRVAGTGSDSPLHF
TRBJ1-2 17 TRBV7-2 - - TGTGCCAGCAGCCCTACCTACAGGGTACAGGCAAACTATGGCTACACCTTC CASSPTYRVQANYGYTF
TRBJ2-3 15 TRBV5-1 TRBD1 - TGCGCCAGCAGCTGGGGGACAGGGAATACAGATACGCAGTATTTT CASSWGTGNTDTQYF
TRBJ2-7 15 TRBV11-3 - few TGTGCCAGCAGCCCCTCGGCTAGCGCCGGCTCAGAGCAGTACTTC CASSPSASAGSEQYF
TRBJ2-1 16 TRBV11-3 - - TGTGCCAGCAGCACCTCAGTCCGGAGCTCCTACAATGAGCAGTTCTTC CASSTSVRSSYNEQFF
TRBJ2-3 13 TRBV6-1 TRBD2 - TGTGCCAGCAGTGAATTTGGGACTAGCCATCTGTATTTT CASSEFGTSHLYF
TRBJ2-4 16 TRBV10-3 TRBD1 - TGTGCCATCAGTGAAGATCCAGGGGGAGCCAAAAACATTCAGTACTTC CAISEDPGGAKNIQYF
TRBJ2-5 15 TRBV7-6 TRBD2 - TGTGCCAGCAGACCTACTAGCGGGGGGGTTGAGACCCAGTACTTC CASRPTSGGVETQYF
TRBJ2-3 15 TRBV7-9 - - TGTGCCAGCAGCTTTGAGGGAACTCGCGCAGATACGCAGTATTTT CASSFEGTRADTQYF
TRBJ1-2 14 TRBV6-5 - - TGTGCCAGCAAAGACCTTACAGTTAACTATGGCTACACCTTC CASKDLTVNYGYTF
TRBJ2-7 15 TRBV3-1/TRBV3-2 - - TGTGCCAGCAGCCAAGTCTCCAGGGGCCCAAGCGAGCAGTACTTC CASSQVSRGPSEQYF
TRBJ2-7 15 TRBV6-5 - - TGTGCCACCGCACCCCAGGCAGGGTCTACCTACGAGCAGTACTTC CATAPQAGSTYEQYF
TRBJ1-2 11 TRBV12-3/TRBV12-4 - few TGTGCCAGCAGTTTAGGAGCAGGGTCCACCTTC CASSLGAGSTF
TRBJ1-1 14 TRBV19 TRBD1 few TGTGCCAGTAGTATGACAGGGGTCAGCACTGAAGCTTTCTTT CASSMTGVSTEAFF
TRBJ2-1 15 TRBV9 TRBD1 - TGTGCCAGCAGCGTAGGTGGGGACAGGGGCAATGAGCAGTTCTTC CASSVGGDRGNEQFF
TRBJ2-2 14 TRBV5-4 TRBD2 - TGTGCCAGCAAGGGGACTAGCGGGACCGGGGAGCTGTTTTTT CASKGTSGTGELFF
TRBJ1-1 15 TRBV14 - - TGTGCCAGCAGCCAAGACTTGGTCCAGGGAACTGAAGCTTTCTTT CASSQDLVQGTEAFF
TRBJ2-1 14 TRBV2 TRBD2 - TGTGCCAGCAGTGTAGCGGGAGTGATCAATGAGCAGTTCTTC CASSVAGVINEQFF
TRBJ1-5 15 TRBV6-5 - - TGTGCCAGCAGTCCGGAGAGACTTAGCAATCAGCCCCAGCATTTT CASSPERLSNQPQHF
TRBJ2-7 17 TRBV25-1 TRBD2 - TGTGCCAGCAGTGAAGGGTCGGCTAGCGGGAGGGCCTACGAGCAGTACTTC CASSEGSASGRAYEQYF